This is a list of T cell receptor beta chains from one sample in a study of T cells after posttransplantation cyclophosphamide. TCRdb keeps only in-frame clones here, not all; method: immunoSEQ multiplex PCR. The profile covers roughly 18,000 clones, with 70% to 90% appearing a single time and over 8% taken by the ten largest. Sequenced material: memory CD4+ T cells sorted from blood. These TCRs come from a young man in good health and a related stem cell transplant donor. Each CDR3 is given with its conserved first and last residue. The D gene is left open where the match is weak. Size values are once, few and many counts, or a class for expanded clones, and some rows have none.

V gene: TRBV7-2
J gene: TRBJ2-3
CDR3 length: 17
clone size: once
D gene: TRBD1
CDR3 DNA: TGTGCCAGCAGCTTCCGCCCGGGACAGCTAAGCACAGATACGCAGTATTTT
CDR3 protein: CASSFRPGQLSTDTQYF

V gene: TRBV7-3
J gene: TRBJ1-2
CDR3 length: 14
clone size: few
D gene: NA
CDR3 DNA: TGTGCCAGCAGCTTACAGGCAGGGGCCGATGGCTACACCTTC
CDR3 protein: CASSLQAGADGYTF

V gene: TRBV6-5
J gene: TRBJ1-1
CDR3 length: 16
clone size: once
D gene: NA
CDR3 DNA: TGTGCCAGCAGTTACTCGATGGGCAGATCGAACACTGAAGCTTTCTTT
CDR3 protein: CASSYSMGRSNTEAFF

V gene: TRBV11-2
J gene: TRBJ1-5
CDR3 length: 17
clone size: NA
D gene: NA
CDR3 DNA: TGTGCCAGCAGCTTAGTAGGGGGTCAGGAATACAATCAGCCCCAGCATTTT
CDR3 protein: CASSLVGGQEYNQPQHF

V gene: TRBV5-1
J gene: TRBJ2-7
CDR3 length: 11
clone size: few
D gene: TRBD1
CDR3 DNA: TGCGCCAGCGGGGACAGGGACGAGCAGTACTTC
CDR3 protein: CASGDRDEQYF

V gene: TRBV13
J gene: TRBJ2-5
CDR3 length: 17
clone size: NA
D gene: TRBD2
CDR3 DNA: TGTGCCAGCCACAAAAAATACTCCGGGACTACCCAAGAGACCCAGTACTTC
CDR3 protein: CASHKKYSGTTQETQYF

V gene: TRBV19
J gene: TRBJ1-5
CDR3 length: 14
clone size: NA
D gene: NA
CDR3 DNA: TGTGCCAGTAGTATAGGGGAGGGGATAAAGCCCCAGCATTTT
CDR3 protein: CASSIGEGIKPQHF

V gene: TRBV11-3
J gene: TRBJ2-2
CDR3 length: 16
clone size: NA
D gene: NA
CDR3 DNA: TGTGCCAGCAGCTTAGATCCGGTGGGGAGTACCGGGGAGCTGTTTTTT
CDR3 protein: CASSLDPVGSTGELFF

V gene: TRBV28
J gene: TRBJ2-3
CDR3 length: 17
clone size: NA
D gene: TRBD2
CDR3 DNA: TGTGCCAGCGGACTAGCGGGGGTCAGAACTAGCACAGATACGCAGTATTTT
CDR3 protein: CASGLAGVRTSTDTQYF

V gene: TRBV5-3
J gene: TRBJ2-3
CDR3 length: 15
clone size: NA
D gene: NA
CDR3 DNA: TGTGCCAGAAGCCGAGAGAGGGAGTTCACAGATACGCAGTATTTT
CDR3 protein: CARSREREFTDTQYF

V gene: TRBV9
J gene: TRBJ1-1
CDR3 length: 14
clone size: few
D gene: NA
CDR3 DNA: TGTGCCAGCAGCGTAGGGCAGGGTCGATCTGAAGCTTTCTTT
CDR3 protein: CASSVGQGRSEAFF

V gene: TRBV10-2
J gene: TRBJ2-2
CDR3 length: 14
clone size: NA
D gene: NA
CDR3 DNA: TGCGCCAGCTCCGAGGAACCGAACACCGGGGAGCTGTTTTTT
CDR3 protein: CASSEEPNTGELFF

V gene: TRBV2
J gene: TRBJ2-7
CDR3 length: 13
clone size: NA
D gene: TRBD1
CDR3 DNA: TGTGCCAGCGCGGCCAGGGGGTATTACGAGCAGTACTTC
CDR3 protein: CASAARGYYEQYF

V gene: TRBV4-1
J gene: TRBJ1-6
CDR3 length: 15
clone size: NA
D gene: TRBD1
CDR3 DNA: TGCGCCAGCAGCCTAACAGGGGACGCGAATTCACCCCTCCACTTT
CDR3 protein: CASSLTGDANSPLHF

V gene: TRBV5-8
J gene: TRBJ2-7
CDR3 length: 16
clone size: NA
D gene: TRBD2
CDR3 DNA: TGTGCCAGCAGCTGGAGTAGGACTAGCAGGCCCTACGAGCAGTACTTC
CDR3 protein: CASSWSRTSRPYEQYF

V gene: TRBV15
J gene: TRBJ1-5
CDR3 length: 15
clone size: NA
D gene: TRBD1
CDR3 DNA: TGTGCCACCAGCACCAGGGGGGTCGGCAATCAGCCCCAGCATTTT
CDR3 protein: CATSTRGVGNQPQHF

V gene: TRBV29-1
J gene: TRBJ1-2
CDR3 length: 11
clone size: NA
D gene: NA
CDR3 DNA: TGCAGCCTCCAATCTGGAGCGAGCTACACCTTC
CDR3 protein: CSLQSGASYTF

V gene: TRBV7-2
J gene: TRBJ2-3
CDR3 length: 14
clone size: NA
D gene: NA
CDR3 DNA: TGTGCCAGCAGCTTAGAGAGGGGCACAGATACGCAGTATTTT
CDR3 protein: CASSLERGTDTQYF

V gene: TRBV27
J gene: TRBJ1-2
CDR3 length: 14
clone size: NA
D gene: NA
CDR3 DNA: TGTGCCAGCAGTCTACAACAGGGAAACTATGGCTACACCTTC
CDR3 protein: CASSLQQGNYGYTF

V gene: TRBV5-1
J gene: TRBJ2-3
CDR3 length: 18
clone size: few
D gene: TRBD2
CDR3 DNA: TGCGCCAGCAGCTTCTTCGGGACTAGCGGGGGGGCCACAGATACGCAGTATTTT
CDR3 protein: CASSFFGTSGGATDTQYF

V gene: TRBV7-3
J gene: TRBJ2-5
CDR3 length: 16
clone size: NA
D gene: TRBD1
CDR3 DNA: TGTGCCAGCAGCCCGCAACAACAGGGGGGCGTAGAGACCCAGTACTTC
CDR3 protein: CASSPQQQGGVETQYF

V gene: TRBV7-2
J gene: TRBJ1-1
CDR3 length: 13
clone size: NA
D gene: NA
CDR3 DNA: TGTGCCAGCAGCTTAGATGTTCGCACTGAAGCTTTCTTT
CDR3 protein: CASSLDVRTEAFF

V gene: TRBV7-2
J gene: TRBJ2-3
CDR3 length: 15
clone size: NA
D gene: NA
CDR3 DNA: TGTGCCAGCAGCTTAGGCGGACTAAGTCCAGATACGCAGTATTTT
CDR3 protein: CASSLGGLSPDTQYF

V gene: TRBV7-9
J gene: TRBJ1-2
CDR3 length: 11
clone size: NA
D gene: NA
CDR3 DNA: TGTGCCAGCAGCTCGGGGGGCGGCTACACCTTC
CDR3 protein: CASSSGGGYTF

V gene: TRBV25-1
J gene: TRBJ1-4
CDR3 length: 14
clone size: NA
D gene: NA
CDR3 DNA: TGTGCCAGCAGGCCTTACAGGGACAACGAAAAACTGTTTTTT
CDR3 protein: CASRPYRDNEKLFF

V gene: TRBV5-4
J gene: TRBJ2-1
CDR3 length: 15
clone size: NA
D gene: TRBD2
CDR3 DNA: TGTGCCAGCAGCTTCCGGACTAGTTTTTACAATGAGCAGTTCTTC
CDR3 protein: CASSFRTSFYNEQFF

V gene: TRBV5-1
J gene: TRBJ2-7
CDR3 length: 14
clone size: NA
D gene: TRBD1
CDR3 DNA: TGCGCCAGCAGCTCTGGGACAGGGGGCTACGAGCAGTACTTC
CDR3 protein: CASSSGTGGYEQYF

V gene: TRBV7-9
J gene: TRBJ2-7
CDR3 length: 12
clone size: NA
D gene: NA
CDR3 DNA: TGTGCCAGCAGCTCGAACTTGAGAGAGCAGTACTTC
CDR3 protein: CASSSNLREQYF

V gene: TRBV28
J gene: TRBJ2-5
CDR3 length: 15
clone size: NA
D gene: TRBD1
CDR3 DNA: TGTGCCAGCAGTAACCTACAGGGGGCCACGGAGACCCAGTACTTC
CDR3 protein: CASSNLQGATETQYF

V gene: TRBV6-5
J gene: TRBJ2-3
CDR3 length: 14
clone size: NA
D gene: NA
CDR3 DNA: TGTGCCAGCAGTCTCCACAGGTTCACAGATACGCAGTATTTT
CDR3 protein: CASSLHRFTDTQYF

V gene: TRBV6-4
J gene: TRBJ2-1
CDR3 length: 15
clone size: NA
D gene: NA
CDR3 DNA: TGTGCCAGCAGTCACAGGGGGGGCTCCTACAATGAGCAGTTCTTC
CDR3 protein: CASSHRGGSYNEQFF

V gene: TRBV9
J gene: TRBJ2-1
CDR3 length: 16
clone size: NA
D gene: TRBD2
CDR3 DNA: TGTGCCAGCAGCCCTGAAGCGGGGGGCCTCTACAATGAGCAGTTCTTC
CDR3 protein: CASSPEAGGLYNEQFF

V gene: TRBV4-1
J gene: TRBJ1-3
CDR3 length: 15
clone size: NA
D gene: TRBD1
CDR3 DNA: TGCGCCAGCAGCCTGGACAGGTTTGGTGGAAACACCATATATTTT
CDR3 protein: CASSLDRFGGNTIYF

V gene: TRBV7-8
J gene: TRBJ1-5
CDR3 length: 14
clone size: NA
D gene: NA
CDR3 DNA: TGTGCCAGCAGCTTAGGGCAGGTAAATCAGCCCCAGCATTTT
CDR3 protein: CASSLGQVNQPQHF

V gene: TRBV7-3
J gene: TRBJ1-6
CDR3 length: 15
clone size: NA
D gene: TRBD1
CDR3 DNA: TGTGCCAGCAGCTTAGGGGGGACAGATAATTCCCCCCTCCACTTT
CDR3 protein: CASSLGGTDNSPLHF

V gene: TRBV9
J gene: TRBJ2-1
CDR3 length: 17
clone size: NA
D gene: TRBD2
CDR3 DNA: TGTGCCAGCAGCGTAGCTACATTAGCGGGGGGGCCCTATGAGCAGTTCTTC
CDR3 protein: CASSVATLAGGPYEQFF

V gene: TRBV5-1
J gene: TRBJ2-7
CDR3 length: 14
clone size: NA
D gene: NA
CDR3 DNA: TGCGCCAGCAGCTTGCCCCTAACAGATACGAGCCAGTACTTC
CDR3 protein: CASSLPLTDTSQYF

V gene: TRBV5-1
J gene: TRBJ1-1
CDR3 length: 13
clone size: NA
D gene: NA
CDR3 DNA: TGCGCCAGCAGTTCTGCGGGGAACACTGAAGCTTTCTTT
CDR3 protein: CASSSAGNTEAFF

V gene: TRBV6-1
J gene: TRBJ2-7
CDR3 length: 15
clone size: NA
D gene: TRBD1
CDR3 DNA: TGTGCCAGCAGTGAGACAGGGGGAACGTCGAACGAGCAGTACTTC
CDR3 protein: CASSETGGTSNEQYF

V gene: TRBV28
J gene: TRBJ2-3
CDR3 length: 17
clone size: NA
D gene: TRBD2
CDR3 DNA: TGTGCCAGCAGTCCTCCCCTTTGGGGACTAGCGGCAGATACGCAGTATTTT
CDR3 protein: CASSPPLWGLAADTQYF

V gene: TRBV6-5
J gene: TRBJ2-5
CDR3 length: 13
clone size: few
D gene: TRBD2
CDR3 DNA: TGTGCCAGCAGTCCGGACCGGGGGGTAACCCAGTACTTC
CDR3 protein: CASSPDRGVTQYF